These T cell receptor beta chains were read from a single sample in a study of breast tumors, draining lymph nodes, adjacent tissues. MiXCR, applied by TCRdb to the multiplex PCR reads, yields one record per CDR3 protein. The sample has over 12,000 distinct CDR3 sequences, roughly 50% seen once. Sequencing input: tumor-adjacent breast tissue. These receptors all come from a female donor with breast cancer. Some clones in this sample may be carry-over from other donors' samples. Both conserved end residues are part of each CDR3. D genes are given only for firm matches. Size values are once, few and many counts, or a class for expanded clones, and some rows have none.

d_gene: .
v_gene: TRBV5-1
abundance: .
j_gene: TRBJ1-5
CDR3aa: CASKGEGHNQPQHF
CDR3nt: TGCGCCAGCAAAGGGGAGGGACACAATCAGCCCCAGCATTTT

d_gene: .
v_gene: TRBV3-1
abundance: medium-sized
j_gene: TRBJ2-1
CDR3aa: CASSSRVSDNEQFF
CDR3nt: TGTGCCAGCAGTAGCAGGGTATCGGACAATGAGCAGTTCTTC

d_gene: .
v_gene: TRBV7-2
abundance: many
j_gene: TRBJ1-3
CDR3aa: CASSLRTATSGNTIYF
CDR3nt: TGTGCCAGCAGCTTAAGGACGGCGACCTCTGGAAACACCATATATTTT

d_gene: .
v_gene: TRBV12-3/TRBV12-4
abundance: .
j_gene: TRBJ2-7
CDR3aa: CASSSAGSSYEQYF
CDR3nt: TGTGCCAGCAGTTCGGCCGGCAGCTCCTACGAGCAGTACTTC

d_gene: TRBD1
v_gene: TRBV18
abundance: many
j_gene: TRBJ1-5
CDR3aa: CASSGQGGDQPQHF
CDR3nt: TGTGCCAGCTCGGGACAGGGGGGGGATCAGCCCCAGCATTTT

d_gene: .
v_gene: TRBV5-1
abundance: few
j_gene: TRBJ2-1
CDR3aa: CASSLEVYNEQFF
CDR3nt: TGCGCCAGCAGCTTGGAAGTTTACAATGAGCAGTTCTTC

d_gene: .
v_gene: TRBV20-1
abundance: .
j_gene: TRBJ1-2
CDR3aa: CSAMWTIPLYGYTF
CDR3nt: TGCAGTGCTATGTGGACCATCCCCCTCTATGGCTACACCTTC

d_gene: .
v_gene: TRBV9
abundance: many
j_gene: TRBJ2-5
CDR3aa: CASTLRGGLGETQYF
CDR3nt: TGTGCCAGCACTCTCCGGGGCGGATTAGGGGAGACCCAGTACTTC

d_gene: .
v_gene: TRBV7-2
abundance: many
j_gene: TRBJ2-3
CDR3aa: CASSLVGTTDTQYF
CDR3nt: TGTGCCAGCAGCTTAGTGGGCACCACAGATACGCAGTATTTT

d_gene: TRBD2
v_gene: TRBV20-1
abundance: once
j_gene: TRBJ2-1
CDR3aa: CSAREGLAYYNEQFF
CDR3nt: TGCAGTGCTAGAGAGGGACTAGCGTACTACAATGAGCAGTTCTTC

d_gene: TRBD1
v_gene: TRBV7-8
abundance: many
j_gene: TRBJ1-1
CDR3aa: CASSLDQGASEAFF
CDR3nt: TGTGCCAGCAGCTTAGATCAGGGGGCGAGTGAAGCTTTCTTT

d_gene: .
v_gene: TRBV20-1
abundance: few
j_gene: TRBJ2-7
CDR3aa: CSATAGTLYEQYF
CDR3nt: TGCAGTGCTACCGCCGGGACCCTTTACGAGCAGTACTTC

d_gene: TRBD1
v_gene: TRBV7-2
abundance: .
j_gene: TRBJ2-3
CDR3aa: CASSSGQGVDTQYF
CDR3nt: TGTGCCAGCAGCTCGGGACAGGGTGTAGATACGCAGTATTTT

d_gene: .
v_gene: TRBV30
abundance: .
j_gene: TRBJ1-6
CDR3aa: CAWAGEINSPLHF
CDR3nt: TGTGCCTGGGCGGGGGAGATCAATTCACCCCTCCACTTT

d_gene: .
v_gene: TRBV7-2
abundance: many
j_gene: TRBJ2-2
CDR3aa: CASSYFIDGELFF
CDR3nt: TGTGCCAGCAGCTATTTTATCGACGGGGAGCTGTTTTTT

d_gene: TRBD2
v_gene: TRBV5-8
abundance: .
j_gene: TRBJ2-7
CDR3aa: CAGSLTSGGSSYEQYF
CDR3nt: TGTGCCGGCAGCTTGACTAGCGGGGGTAGCTCCTACGAGCAGTACTTC

d_gene: TRBD2
v_gene: TRBV20-1
abundance: .
j_gene: TRBJ2-7
CDR3aa: CSARGSGSHTYEQYF
CDR3nt: TGCAGTGCTAGGGGTAGCGGGAGTCACACCTACGAGCAGTACTTC

d_gene: .
v_gene: TRBV11-2
abundance: few
j_gene: TRBJ1-1
CDR3aa: CASSLFRSTEAFF
CDR3nt: TGTGCCAGCAGCTTATTCAGAAGCACTGAAGCTTTCTTT

d_gene: TRBD2
v_gene: TRBV20-1
abundance: .
j_gene: TRBJ2-7
CDR3aa: CSAQGLAGGYEQYF
CDR3nt: TGCAGTGCTCAGGGACTAGCGGGAGGCTACGAGCAGTACTTC

d_gene: .
v_gene: TRBV5-6
abundance: .
j_gene: TRBJ2-3
CDR3aa: CASSLGDTQYF
CDR3nt: TGTGCCAGCAGCTTAGGGGATACGCAGTATTTT

d_gene: .
v_gene: TRBV20-1
abundance: .
j_gene: TRBJ1-6
CDR3aa: CSAPRVRANSPLHF
CDR3nt: TGCAGTGCCCCCAGGGTCAGGGCCAATTCACCCCTCCACTTT

d_gene: TRBD1
v_gene: TRBV28
abundance: .
j_gene: TRBJ2-3
CDR3aa: CASTGDSYTDTQYF
CDR3nt: TGTGCCAGCACCGGGGACAGTTACACAGATACGCAGTATTTT

d_gene: TRBD2
v_gene: TRBV10-2
abundance: .
j_gene: TRBJ2-1
CDR3aa: CASRLADYNEQFF
CDR3nt: TGCGCCAGCAGACTAGCGGATTACAATGAGCAGTTCTTC

d_gene: TRBD2
v_gene: TRBV20-1
abundance: once
j_gene: TRBJ2-5
CDR3aa: CSASSTGGETQYF
CDR3nt: TGCAGTGCTAGTTCGACGGGGGGAGAGACCCAGTACTTC

d_gene: .
v_gene: TRBV6-1
abundance: .
j_gene: TRBJ1-2
CDR3aa: CASSVSQVSTF
CDR3nt: TGTGCCAGCAGCGTCAGTCAGGTCTCCACCTTC

d_gene: TRBD2
v_gene: TRBV6-6
abundance: many
j_gene: TRBJ2-5
CDR3aa: CASSRTSGGLQETQYF
CDR3nt: TGTGCCAGCAGCCGGACTAGCGGGGGACTTCAAGAGACCCAGTACTTC

d_gene: TRBD2
v_gene: TRBV7-3
abundance: .
j_gene: TRBJ2-3
CDR3aa: CASSLSGRLGDTQYF
CDR3nt: TGTGCCAGCAGCTTAAGCGGGAGGTTGGGGGATACGCAGTATTTT